This TCR beta chain comes out of a study of blood T cell repertoires in COVID-19. The wider study: There were acute and convalescent COVID-19 samples, and they came from the United States, Italy and Spain. Nucleic acid was either cDNA or gDNA, and it came from T cells, B-cell-depleted T cells, or PBMCs.

TCRdb's table, derived via immunoSEQ multiplex PCR, lists solely in-frame clones and lacks some. The repertoire holds 160,000 or so clones, with around 80% as singletons. Trimming cost V 7 bases and J 5 bases, with 12 bases left between them. Germline CDR1 is MNHNS and CDR2 is SASEGT. CDR3 length: 12 amino acids. Sequences were obtained from peripheral blood. V gene TRBV6-1 combines with J gene TRBJ2-7; TRBD1 is a possible D gene (6 bases). This sequence was found in a man aged 65 to 79 with active or convalescent COVID-19. In nucleotides, the CDR3 is TGTGCCAGCATGAGGGGGTCTGACGAGCAGTACTTC. Its translation is CASMRGSDEQYF.